The source of this T cell receptor beta chain is a study of CD8+CD57+ T cells in acquired aplastic anemia. Overall study context: Average DNA yield from sorted CD4+ and CD8+ cells was around 3 ug.

In its sample, this clonotype was seen a few times. Its specificity is unknown. Study-level points and caveats: Between patients and controls, 25 to 30 CD8+ CDR3 sequences were found in common. Controls and patients did not differ significantly in CD8+ Simpson's diversity.

Before being chosen for sequencing, patients had shown CD8+CD57+ cell expansion by flow cytometry. Blood came from patients not yet given any therapy. The CDR3 sequence is 15 residues long. The germline gives CDR1 MNHEY, CDR2 SVGAGI. V was clipped by 2 bases and J by 4 bases, with 14 bases between them. Both TCR beta VDJ combination and CDR3 sequence profiling were carried out. Genomic DNA was the template for this profiling. MiXCR, applied by TCRdb to the reads, yields one record per CDR3 protein. The sample has 150,000 or so distinct CDR3 sequences, roughly 48% seen once. The sequencing sample was made of sorted CD4+, CD8+, or CD8+CD57+ T cells (not recorded which) from PBMCs. This TCR derives from a human donor with aplastic anemia. The genes are TRBV6-5 and TRBJ1-1, with D maybe TRBD1 (5 bases). DNA of the CDR3: TGTGCCAGCAGTTACGGGGGGAGAACAGTCACTGAAGCTTTCTTT. The encoded protein is CASSYGGRTVTEAFF.